Each of the 6 T cell receptor beta chains below was sequenced from the same sample in a study of cytomegalovirus exposure and HLA in healthy donors. PCR amplification relied on 60 Vbeta primers (plus 13 Jbeta primers). Sequenced by immunoSEQ multiplex PCR; TCRdb stores in-frame clones only, minus some. This sample has some 170,000 clones, with roughly 81% found just once. The sequenced sample consisted of PBMCs. The receptor set was obtained from a woman aged 50 to 60 in good health and CMV-seronegative.

The CDR3 spells CASSLDGQAQQYF. The CDR3 DNA reads as TGTGCCAGCAGCTTGGATGGACAGGCGCAGCAGTACTTC. The chain is built from TRBV5-4 and TRBJ2-7; 7 nucleotides agree with TRBD1. CDR3 size: 13 residues. J lost 8 bases, V lost 0 bases, and 5 bases had no gene match. Germline assignment: CDR1 SGHNT and CDR2 YYREEE (reference sequence). The whole variable domain, filled in from reference TRBV5-4 and TRBJ2-7, reads ETGVTQSPTHLIKTRGQQVTLRCSSQSGHNTVSWYQQALGQGPQFIFQYYREEENGRGNFPPRFSGLQFPNYSSELNVNALELDDSALYLCASSLDGQAQQYFGPGTRLTVT.

This chain uses TRBV4-3 with TRBJ2-3; 12 bases agree with TRBD2. J was trimmed by 6 bases and V by 4 bases; bases with no gene match: 5. Germline V gene sequence: CDR1 LGHNA, CDR2 YSLEER. This CDR3 has 15 amino acids. Here the CDR3 reads CASSPGLAGSDTQYF. In nucleotides, the CDR3 is TGCGCCAGCAGCCCCGGACTAGCGGGGAGCGATACGCAGTATTTT.

This sequence joins TRBV19 and TRBJ1-2, with 9 bases matching TRBD1. Germline V gene data show CDR1 as LNHDA and CDR2 as SQIVND (reference sequence). Trimming cost V 10 bases and J 5 bases; bases outside gene matches: 5. This CDR3 comprises 12 residues. CDR3 coding DNA: TGTGCCATTTGGGACAGGGCGTATGGCTACACCTTC. It is translated as CAIWDRAYGYTF.

This chain joins TRBV4-3 and TRBJ2-7; TRBD1 matches at 10 bases. The CDR3 totals 14 residues. Germline V gives CDR1 LGHNA, CDR2 YSLEER. Unmatched junction bases numbered 3, after V lost 4 bases and J lost 3 bases. In nucleotides, the CDR3 is TGCGCCAGCAGCCTCGGGACAGGGGTCTACGAGCAGTACTTC. It codes for CASSLGTGVYEQYF.

For the CDR3, the DNA is TGCGCCAGCAGCCCAACTAGCCCCACAGATACGCAGTATTTT. As protein: CASSPTSPTDTQYF. The rearrangement joins TRBV5-1 to TRBJ2-3; D possibly corresponds to TRBD2 (6 bases). The V gene's germline CDR1 is SGHRS and CDR2 YFSETQ. The CDR3 is 14 residues long. The germline V and J ends were trimmed by 4 bases and 2 bases, with 11 bases remaining between them.

V usage is TRBV5-6 and J usage is TRBJ1-5; 10 bases are shared with TRBD1. The CDR3 spans 14 residues. Trimming cost V 4 bases and J 7 bases; bases outside gene matches: 5. The V gene's germline CDR1 is SGHDT and CDR2 YYEEEE. CDR3 amino acids: CASSLGQGSQPQHF. The CDR3 region has the DNA TGTGCCAGCAGCCTGGGACAGGGGAGCCAGCCCCAGCATTTT.